This T cell receptor beta chain appears in the sequencing data of a study of control samples from healthy donors and cancer patients. Profiling relied on immunoSEQ multiplex PCR, and the TCRdb table lists in-frame clones only, not all of them. The top ten clones hold about 1.4% of a sample with 150,000 to 200,000 clones, roughly 91% of them seen once. This TCR came from a young woman in good health. The sample taken for sequencing was blood.

As DNA, the CDR3 is TGTGCCAGTAGTCGACAGGGTGGAGATACGCAGTATTTT. It translates to CASSRQGGDTQYF. V gene TRBV19 combines with J gene TRBJ2-3, with 7 bases matching TRBD1. V was pared by 5 bases and J by 5 bases, with 4 bases of the junction left unmatched. CDR1 is LNHDA and CDR2 is SQIVND in the germline V gene (reference sequence). This CDR3 contains 13 residues.